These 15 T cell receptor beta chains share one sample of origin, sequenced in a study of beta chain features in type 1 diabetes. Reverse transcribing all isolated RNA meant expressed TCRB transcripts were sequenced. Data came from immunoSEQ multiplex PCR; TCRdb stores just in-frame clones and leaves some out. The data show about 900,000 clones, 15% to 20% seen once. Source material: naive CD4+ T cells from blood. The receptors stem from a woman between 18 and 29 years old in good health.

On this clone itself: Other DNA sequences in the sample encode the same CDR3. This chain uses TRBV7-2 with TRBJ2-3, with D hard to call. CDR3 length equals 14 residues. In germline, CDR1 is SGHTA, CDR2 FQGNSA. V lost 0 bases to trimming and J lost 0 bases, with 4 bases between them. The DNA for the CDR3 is TGTGCCAGCAGCTTAGCGGCTAGCACAGATACGCAGTATTTT. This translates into CASSLAASTDTQYF.

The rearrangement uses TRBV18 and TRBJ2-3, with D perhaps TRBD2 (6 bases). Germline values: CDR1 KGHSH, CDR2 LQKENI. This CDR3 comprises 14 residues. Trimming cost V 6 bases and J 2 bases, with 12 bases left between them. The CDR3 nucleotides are TGTGCCAGCTCTCGGGAGCTGTACACAGATACGCAGTATTTT. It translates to CASSRELYTDTQYF. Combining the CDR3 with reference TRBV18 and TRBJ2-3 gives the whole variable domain NAGVMQNPRHLVRRRGQEARLRCSPMKGHSHVYWYRQLPEEGLKFMVYLQKENIIDESGMPKERFSAEFPKEGPSILRIQQVVRGDSAAYFCASSRELYTDTQYFGPGTRLTVL.

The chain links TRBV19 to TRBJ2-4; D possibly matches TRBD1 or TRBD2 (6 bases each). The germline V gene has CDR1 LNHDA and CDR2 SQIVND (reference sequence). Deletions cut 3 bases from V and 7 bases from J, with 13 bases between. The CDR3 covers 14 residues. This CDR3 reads CASSMDRLVNIQYF. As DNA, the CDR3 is TGTGCCAGTAGTATGGACAGACTAGTGAACATTCAGTACTTC.

CDR3 region: CASSRGGGSSDTQYF. In nucleotides, the CDR3 is TGTGCCAGCAGCCGAGGGGGTGGAAGTTCAGATACGCAGTATTTT. V is TRBV7-6 and J is TRBJ2-3; possibly TRBD1 for D (6 bases). CDR3 length equals 15 residues. Trimming left V 5 bases short and J 4 bases short, with 16 bases between. CDR1 and CDR2 (germline): SGHVS, FNYEAQ.

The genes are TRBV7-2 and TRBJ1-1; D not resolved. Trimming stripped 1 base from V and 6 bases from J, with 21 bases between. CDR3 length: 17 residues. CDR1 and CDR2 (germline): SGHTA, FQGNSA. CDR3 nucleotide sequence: TGTGCCAGCAGCTTAGTTCGGGGATCGATAGGAAGCGCTGAAGCTTTCTTT. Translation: CASSLVRGSIGSAEAFF. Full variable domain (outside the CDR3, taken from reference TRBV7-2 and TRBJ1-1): GAGVSQSPSNKVTEKGKDVELRCDPISGHTALYWYRQSLGQGLEFLIYFQGNSAPDKSGLPSDRFSAERTGGSVSTLTIQRTQQEDSAVYLCASSLVRGSIGSAEAFFGQGTRLTVV.

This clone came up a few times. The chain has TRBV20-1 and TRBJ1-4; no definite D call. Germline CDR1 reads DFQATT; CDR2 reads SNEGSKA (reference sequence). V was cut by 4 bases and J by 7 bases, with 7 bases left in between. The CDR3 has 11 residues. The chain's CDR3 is CSAIRGEKLFF. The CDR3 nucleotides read TGCAGTGCTATTCGAGGTGAAAAACTGTTTTTT.

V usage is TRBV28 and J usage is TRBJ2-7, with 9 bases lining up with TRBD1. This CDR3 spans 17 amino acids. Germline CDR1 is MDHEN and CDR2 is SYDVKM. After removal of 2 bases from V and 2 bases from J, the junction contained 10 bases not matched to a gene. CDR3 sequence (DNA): TGTGCCAGCAGTTTAAGTCAACAGGGGGCCCTAACCTACGAGCAGTACTTC. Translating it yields CASSLSQQGALTYEQYF. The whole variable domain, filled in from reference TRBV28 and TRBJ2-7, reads DVKVTQSSRYLVKRTGEKVFLECVQDMDHENMFWYRQDPGLGLRLIYFSYDVKMKEKGDIPEGYSVSREKKERFSLILESASTNQTSMYLCASSLSQQGALTYEQYFGPGTRLTVT.

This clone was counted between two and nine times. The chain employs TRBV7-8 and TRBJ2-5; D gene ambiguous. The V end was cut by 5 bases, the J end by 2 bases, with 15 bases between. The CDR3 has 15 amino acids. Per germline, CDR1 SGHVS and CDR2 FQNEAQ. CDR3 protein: CASSKQQGWQETQYF. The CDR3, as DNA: TGTGCCAGCAGCAAACAGCAAGGCTGGCAAGAGACCCAGTACTTC. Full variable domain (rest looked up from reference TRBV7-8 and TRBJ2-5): GAGVSQSPRYKVAKRGQDVALRCDPISGHVSLFWYQQALGQGPEFLTYFQNEAQLDKSGLPSDRFFAERPEGSVSTLKIQRTQQEDSAVYLCASSKQQGWQETQYFGPGTRLLVL.

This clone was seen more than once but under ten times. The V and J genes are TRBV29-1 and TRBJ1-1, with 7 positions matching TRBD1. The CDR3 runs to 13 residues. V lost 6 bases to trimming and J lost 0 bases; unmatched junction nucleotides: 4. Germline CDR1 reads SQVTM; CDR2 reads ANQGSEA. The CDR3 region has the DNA TGCAGCGTGATGGGACAGATGAACACTGAAGCTTTCTTT. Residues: CSVMGQMNTEAFF.

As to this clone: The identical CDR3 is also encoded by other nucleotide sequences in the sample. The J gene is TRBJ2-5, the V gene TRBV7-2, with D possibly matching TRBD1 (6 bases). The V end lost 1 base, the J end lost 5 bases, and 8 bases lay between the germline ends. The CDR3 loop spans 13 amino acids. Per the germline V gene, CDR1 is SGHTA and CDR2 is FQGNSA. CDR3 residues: CASSLVRGETQYF. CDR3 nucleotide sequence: TGTGCCAGCAGCTTAGTAAGGGGGGAGACCCAGTACTTC.

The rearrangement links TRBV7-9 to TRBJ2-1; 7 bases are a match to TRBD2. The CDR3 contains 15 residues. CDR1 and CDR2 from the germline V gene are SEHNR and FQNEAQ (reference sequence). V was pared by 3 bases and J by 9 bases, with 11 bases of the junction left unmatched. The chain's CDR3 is CASSFTGGGPSEQFF. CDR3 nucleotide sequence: TGTGCCAGCAGCTTTACGGGGGGAGGGCCTAGTGAGCAGTTCTTC.

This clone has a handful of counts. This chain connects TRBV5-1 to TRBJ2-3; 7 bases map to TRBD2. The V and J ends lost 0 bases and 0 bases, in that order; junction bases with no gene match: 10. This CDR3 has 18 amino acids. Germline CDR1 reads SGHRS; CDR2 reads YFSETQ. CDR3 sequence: CASSLAGGRVVSTDTQYF. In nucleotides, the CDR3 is TGCGCCAGCAGCTTGGCGGGGGGTCGTGTGGTTAGCACAGATACGCAGTATTTT.

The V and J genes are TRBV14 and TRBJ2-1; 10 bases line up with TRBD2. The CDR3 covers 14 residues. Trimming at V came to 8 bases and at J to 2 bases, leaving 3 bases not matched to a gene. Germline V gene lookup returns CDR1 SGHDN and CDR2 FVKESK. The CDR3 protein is CASQREGTYNEQFF. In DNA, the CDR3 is TGTGCCAGCCAGCGGGAGGGAACCTACAATGAGCAGTTCTTC.

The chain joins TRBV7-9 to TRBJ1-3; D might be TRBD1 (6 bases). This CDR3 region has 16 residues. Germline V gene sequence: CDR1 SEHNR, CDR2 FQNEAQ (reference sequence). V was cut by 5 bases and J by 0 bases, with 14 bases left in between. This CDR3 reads CASSAGQSSSGNTIYF. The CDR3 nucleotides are TGTGCCAGCAGCGCAGGACAGTCGAGCTCTGGAAACACCATATATTTT.

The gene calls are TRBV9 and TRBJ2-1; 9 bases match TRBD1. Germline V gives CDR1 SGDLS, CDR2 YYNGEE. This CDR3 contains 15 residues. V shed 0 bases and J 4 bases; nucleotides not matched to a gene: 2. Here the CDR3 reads CASSVVGTGYNEQFF. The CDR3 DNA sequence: TGTGCCAGCAGCGTAGTGGGGACAGGGTACAATGAGCAGTTCTTC.